This T cell receptor (beta chain) was sequenced for a study of monozygotic twins with inflammatory bowel disease. Reprocessing the 5' RACE reads, TCRdb reports a single entry for every CDR3 protein and omits DNA. This specimen shows approximately 200,000 distinct CDR3 sequences; the ten leading clones hold less than 9%. Germline V gene sequence: CDR1 SGHRS, CDR2 YFSETQ. The CDR3 covers 16 residues. The TCR was taken from a human donor with ulcerative colitis or Crohn's disease, or a healthy co-twin of an affected twin (not recorded which). The chain links TRBV5-1 to TRBJ2-2; TCRdb returns TRBD2, unconfirmable since there is no DNA. Sequencing was carried out using blood. CDR3 sequence reads: CASLAQPGTNTGELFF.